The 27 T cell receptor beta chains reported below all come from one sample, sequenced in a study of tumor-infiltrating lymphocytes in localized non-small cell lung cancer. Profiling relied on immunoSEQ multiplex PCR, and the TCRdb table lists in-frame clones only, not all of them. The profile shows roughly 24,000 clones, 69% of them singletons. Sequenced sample: lung tumor tissue. The receptors here all came from a human donor with non-small cell lung cancer.

The chain is built from TRBV4-3 and TRBJ2-1; 11 bases agree with TRBD2. Germline V CDR1 and CDR2: LGHNA, YSLEER. Trimming at V came to 4 bases and at J to 3 bases, leaving 2 bases not matched to a gene. The CDR3 loop spans 15 amino acids. The DNA for the CDR3 is TGCGCCAGCAGCCCGACTAGCGGGGTCTACAATGAGCAGTTCTTC. Translating gives CASSPTSGVYNEQFF.

The rearrangement uses TRBV7-9 and TRBJ1-5; 11 bases fit TRBD1. Per germline, CDR1 SEHNR and CDR2 FQNEAQ (reference sequence). This CDR3 spans 16 amino acids. V trimming: 2 bases; J trimming: 6 bases; junction bases outside the gene matches: 6. CDR3 bases: TGTGCCAGCAGCTTATCGGGACAGGGGGGGGGTCAGCCCCAGCATTTT. It yields the protein CASSLSGQGGGQPQHF.

The V call is TRBV9, the J call TRBJ1-1; D is perhaps TRBD1 (5 bases). The CDR3 runs to 15 residues. The ends were cut back, 6 bases at V and 0 bases at J, with 15 bases in the middle. Germline V gene data show CDR1 as SGDLS and CDR2 as YYNGEE. The CDR3 sequence is CASTRTIAMNTEAFF. CDR3 nucleotides: TGTGCCAGCACCCGGACAATCGCTATGAACACTGAAGCTTTCTTT.

This chain joins TRBV5-4 and TRBJ2-1; D unresolved. Per the germline V gene, CDR1 is SGHNT and CDR2 is YYREEE (reference sequence). The CDR3 covers 14 residues. Trimming shortened V by 0 bases and J by 7 bases, and 11 bases separated the two germline ends. The CDR3 DNA is TGTGCCAGCAGCTTGGGGGTAGTTGGGAATGAGCAGTTCTTC. As protein: CASSLGVVGNEQFF.

The chain is built from TRBV30 and TRBJ1-5; D possibly corresponds to TRBD1 (5 bases). Germline V gene data show CDR1 as GTSNPN and CDR2 as SVGIG (reference sequence). CDR3 length: 13 amino acids. V dropped 2 bases and J dropped 4 bases, with 9 bases sitting between them. CDR3 nucleotides: TGTGCCTGGAGTCGGGCAGGGAATCAGCCCCAGCATTTT. It codes for CAWSRAGNQPQHF.

This rearrangement joins TRBV19 to TRBJ1-5; the match to TRBD1 covers 8 bases. Germline lookup yields CDR1 LNHDA and CDR2 SQIVND (reference sequence). This CDR3 has 15 residues. The V gene end was trimmed by 2 bases and the J gene end by 6 bases; junction bases not matched to a gene: 6. As DNA, the CDR3 is TGTGCCAGTAGTATAACGTCAGGGGGCCGTCAGCCCCAGCATTTT. As protein: CASSITSGGRQPQHF.

This chain uses TRBV4-3 with TRBJ1-1, with D maybe TRBD1 (5 bases). The V gene's germline CDR1 is LGHNA and CDR2 YSLEER. The CDR3 has 14 residues. Deletions cut 3 bases from V and 4 bases from J, with 12 bases between. The CDR3 is CASSQTPGGTEAFF. The CDR3 bases are TGCGCCAGCAGCCAGACCCCTGGGGGCACTGAAGCTTTCTTT.

This chain connects TRBV6-1 to TRBJ2-7; the match to TRBD2 covers 8 bases. Germline CDR1 and CDR2: MNHNS and SASEGT. The CDR3 loop spans 14 amino acids. The junction had 12 bases not matched to a gene; V was cut back by 8 bases and J by 6 bases. Here the CDR3 DNA reads TGTGCCAGCTGTGCTAGCGGGCCCCCCCCCGAGCAGTACTTC. This gives the protein CASCASGPPPEQYF.

This clone was recorded a few times. The rearrangement uses TRBV7-3 and TRBJ1-3, with D possibly TRBD1 on 5 matching bases. CDR1 is SGHTA, CDR2 FQGTGA, per germline. Trimming pared 4 bases from V and 8 bases from J, leaving 15 bases between. The CDR3 is 14 residues long. CDR3 sequence reads: CASSSREGHDTIYF. DNA for the CDR3: TGTGCCAGCAGCTCCCGGGAGGGGCATGACACCATATATTTT.

This chain uses TRBV28 with TRBJ1-2; 9 bases align to TRBD1. Per the germline V gene, CDR1 is MDHEN and CDR2 is SYDVKM. With 7 bases clipped from V and 8 bases from J, the junction kept 5 bases outside the gene matches. The CDR3 covers 12 residues. The chain's CDR3 is CASTRQGGGYTF. The CDR3 nucleotides are TGTGCCAGCACTCGACAGGGGGGCGGCTACACCTTC.

The V and J genes are TRBV11-3 and TRBJ2-2; D possibly matches TRBD1 or TRBD2 (5 bases each). The CDR3 has 15 amino acids. V lost 4 bases to trimming and J lost 6 bases, with 15 bases between them. Germline V gene sequence: CDR1 SGHNT, CDR2 YENEEA. As DNA, the CDR3 is TGTGCCAGCAGCTCATCTAGAGGGGTGTCCGGGGAGCTGTTTTTT. Translation: CASSSSRGVSGELFF.

The chain combines TRBV7-9 with TRBJ2-7; 8 nucleotides agree with TRBD2. V shed 5 bases, J shed 7 bases, and the junction held 7 bases outside the gene matches. In germline, CDR1 is SEHNR, CDR2 FQNEAQ (reference sequence). CDR3 length: 13 amino acids. The CDR3 spells CASSPPGLVEQYF. For the CDR3, the DNA is TGTGCCAGCAGCCCTCCGGGACTAGTGGAGCAGTACTTC.

The chain recombines TRBV29-1 with TRBJ1-5; D is ambiguous. Looked up from germline, CDR1 is SQVTM and CDR2 is ANQGSEA. The CDR3 has 11 residues. V lost 7 bases and J 6 bases, leaving 10 bases between the germline ends. The CDR3 bases are TGCAGCGCCCAGGTTGGTCAGCCCCAGCATTTT. Translating it yields CSAQVGQPQHF.

Only one count was recorded for this clone. One end of the junction is discordant with germline, which a read error may explain. This chain links TRBV13 with TRBJ2-3; D is undetermined. CDR1 is PRHDT, CDR2 FYEKMQ, per germline (reference sequence). The CDR3 runs to 12 residues. The CDR3 nucleotides are TGTGCCAGCAGCCTAGGACGGGATACGCAGTATTTT. Protein product: CASSLGRDTQYF.

The chain employs TRBV9 and TRBJ2-5; D may match TRBD1 or TRBD2 (6 bases each). The CDR3 has 17 residues. V was shortened by 0 bases and J by 2 bases, with 17 bases between the two germline ends. CDR1 is SGDLS, CDR2 YYNGEE, per germline. The CDR3: CASSVAPRWGAQETQYF. The CDR3 nucleotides are TGTGCCAGCAGCGTAGCCCCCCGGTGGGGGGCTCAAGAGACCCAGTACTTC. The complete variable domain, with remaining parts taken from reference TRBV9 and TRBJ2-5, reads DSGVTQTPKHLITATGQRVTLRCSPRSGDLSVYWYQQSLDQGLQFLIQYYNGEERAKGNILERFSAQQFPDLHSELNLSSLELGDSALYFCASSVAPRWGAQETQYFGPGTRLLVL.

The chain links TRBV5-3 to TRBJ2-7, with D possibly being TRBD1 or TRBD2 (5 bases each). TRBV5-3 has ORF status, its function being uncertain. V lost 8 bases and J lost 2, with 17 bases in between. This CDR3 has 14 residues. The CDR3 reads CASTSWDVPYEQYF. As DNA, the CDR3 is TGTGCCAGCACCTCCTGGGACGTCCCCTACGAGCAGTACTTC.

This clone is termed medium-sized. This chain uses TRBV7-3 with TRBJ2-7; 7 bases match TRBD1. The CDR3 extends over 14 amino acids. From germline, CDR1 is SGHTA and CDR2 FQGTGA. With 5 bases clipped from V and 4 bases from J, the junction kept 8 bases outside the gene matches. CDR3 DNA: TGTGCCAGCAGCCGAGGGGGCTACTTATACGAGCAGTACTTC. Its translation is CASSRGGYLYEQYF.

The J gene is TRBJ2-5, the V gene TRBV7-2; tentatively, D is TRBD1 (6 bases). Trimming took 3 bases from V and 3 from J, leaving 8 bases between them. The germline CDR1 and CDR2 sequences are SGHTA and FQGNSA. This CDR3 is built from 13 residues. The CDR3 DNA is TGTGCCAGCAGCTTGGGGACAAAAGAGACCCAGTACTTC. Residues: CASSLGTKETQYF.

This sequence joins TRBV10-3 and TRBJ2-2; D not certain. The germline V gene has CDR1 ENHRY and CDR2 SYGVKD. V was trimmed by 1 base and J by 5 bases, leaving 5 bases between them. The length of the CDR3 is 13 residues. The CDR3: CAISELKTGELFF. The CDR3 DNA follows: TGTGCCATCAGTGAGTTGAAGACCGGGGAGCTGTTTTTT.

The chain joins TRBV28 to TRBJ1-3, with D maybe TRBD1 (5 bases). V lost 9 bases and J lost 1, with 13 bases in between. Germline CDR1 and CDR2: MDHEN and SYDVKM. This CDR3 is 14 amino acids long. CDR3 sequence (DNA): TGTGCCAGTTTCGCGACAGTATCTGGAAACACCATATATTTT. It yields the protein CASFATVSGNTIYF.

This rearrangement joins TRBV5-8 to TRBJ2-3; TRBD1 matches 7 bases. Per the germline V gene, CDR1 is SGHTS and CDR2 is YDEGEE. The trim removed 2 bases at V and 5 bases at J, leaving 2 bases unmatched. The CDR3 loop spans 13 amino acids. The CDR3 DNA sequence: TGTGCCAGCAGCTTTGACAGGGTAGATACGCAGTATTTT. Protein product: CASSFDRVDTQYF.

This clone was found a few times. The chain joins TRBV5-1 to TRBJ1-5; 9 positions agree with TRBD1. CDR1 and CDR2 (germline): SGHRS, YFSETQ. J lost 0 bases, V lost 7 bases, and 14 bases had no gene match. The length of the CDR3 is 18 residues. In DNA, the CDR3 is TGCGCCAGCTACTCGTCCCGGGACAGGGAAGATAGCAATCAGCCCCAGCATTTT. As protein: CASYSSRDREDSNQPQHF.

CDR3 nucleotides: TGTGCCAGCAGCTTAGTGGCTAGCGGGAGAAGCTCCTACAATGAGCAGTTCTTC. As protein: CASSLVASGRSSYNEQFF. The gene calls are TRBV7-8 and TRBJ2-1, with 10 bases that match TRBD2. Trimming at V came to 1 base and at J to 0 bases, leaving 6 bases not matched to a gene. Germline V gene sequence: CDR1 SGHVS, CDR2 FQNEAQ. CDR3 size: 18 residues.

The gene calls are TRBV5-1 and TRBJ2-7, with D unresolved. This CDR3 spans 12 amino acids. Trimming took off 5 bases at V and 0 bases at J, with 6 bases between the two ends. The V gene's germline CDR1 is SGHRS and CDR2 YFSETQ. CDR3 protein: CASSQSSYEQYF. CDR3 in DNA: TGCGCCAGCAGTCAGAGCTCCTACGAGCAGTACTTC.

The rearrangement joins TRBV4-1 to TRBJ2-7; TRBD1 matches 9 bases. J was trimmed by 4 bases and V by 0 bases; bases with no gene match: 4. There are 15 residues in the CDR3. Germline CDR1 is MGHRA and CDR2 is YSYEKL. CDR3 residues: CASSQEGQGRYEQYF. CDR3 coding DNA: TGCGCCAGCAGCCAAGAGGGACAGGGAAGATACGAGCAGTACTTC.

The J gene is TRBJ1-2, the V gene TRBV29-1; 8 positions agree with TRBD1. The CDR3 loop spans 14 amino acids. Germline V gene sequence: CDR1 SQVTM, CDR2 ANQGSEA. J was trimmed by 5 bases and V by 6 bases; bases with no gene match: 11. The CDR3 spells CSVRDRTHEYGYTF. The CDR3 region has the DNA TGCAGCGTCCGGGACAGGACACATGAATATGGCTACACCTTC.

The rearrangement joins TRBV5-1 to TRBJ2-7; 9 positions agree with TRBD2. V was clipped by 1 base and J by 5 bases; unmatched bases: 7. The length of the CDR3 is 15 residues. Germline V lookup: CDR1 SGHRS, CDR2 YFSETQ. CDR3 loop: CASSLRAGTSNEQYF. Here the CDR3 DNA reads TGCGCCAGCAGCTTGAGGGCCGGGACTAGCAACGAGCAGTACTTC.